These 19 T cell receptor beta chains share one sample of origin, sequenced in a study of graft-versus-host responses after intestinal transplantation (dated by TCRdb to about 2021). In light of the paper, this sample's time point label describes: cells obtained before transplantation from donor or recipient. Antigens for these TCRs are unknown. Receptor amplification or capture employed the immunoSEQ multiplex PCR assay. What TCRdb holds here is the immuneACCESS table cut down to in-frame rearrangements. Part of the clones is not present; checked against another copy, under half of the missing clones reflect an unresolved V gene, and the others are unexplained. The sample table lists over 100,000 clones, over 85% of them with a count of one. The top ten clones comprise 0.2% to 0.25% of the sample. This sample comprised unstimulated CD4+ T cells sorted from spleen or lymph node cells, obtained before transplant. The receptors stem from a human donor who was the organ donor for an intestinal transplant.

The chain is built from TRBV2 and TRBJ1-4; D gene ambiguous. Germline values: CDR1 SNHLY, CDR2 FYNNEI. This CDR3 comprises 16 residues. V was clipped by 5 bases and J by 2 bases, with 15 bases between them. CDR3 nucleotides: TGTGCCAGCAGTCGCAATAACATGGCGACTAATGAAAAACTGTTTTTT. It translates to CASSRNNMATNEKLFF.

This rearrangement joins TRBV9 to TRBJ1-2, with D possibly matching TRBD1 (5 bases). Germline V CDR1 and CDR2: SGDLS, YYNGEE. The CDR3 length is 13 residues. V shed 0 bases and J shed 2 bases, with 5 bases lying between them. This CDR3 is CASSVGQNYGYTF. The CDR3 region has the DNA TGTGCCAGCAGCGTAGGACAGAACTATGGCTACACCTTC.

This CDR3 is CASSLSTRVQYF. The CDR3 region has the DNA TGTGCCAGCAGCTTGTCCACCAGGGTTCAGTACTTC. This sequence joins TRBV7-2 and TRBJ2-4; D is perhaps TRBD1 (5 bases). V shed 3 bases and J shed 11 bases, with 11 bases lying between them. The CDR3 is 12 amino acids. The germline CDR1 and CDR2 sequences are SGHTA and FQGNSA.

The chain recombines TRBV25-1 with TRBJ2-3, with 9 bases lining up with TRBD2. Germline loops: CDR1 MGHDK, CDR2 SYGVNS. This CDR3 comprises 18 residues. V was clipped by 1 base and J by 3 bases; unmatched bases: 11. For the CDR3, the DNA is TGTGCCAGCAGTGAATCATACCGTGCGGGAGGGAGGACAGATACGCAGTATTTT. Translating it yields CASSESYRAGGRTDTQYF.

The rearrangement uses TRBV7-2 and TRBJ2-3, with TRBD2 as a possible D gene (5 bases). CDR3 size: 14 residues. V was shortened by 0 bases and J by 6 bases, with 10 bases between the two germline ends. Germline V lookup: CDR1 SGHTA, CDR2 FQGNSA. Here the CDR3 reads CASSLAGVGDTQYF. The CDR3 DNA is TGTGCCAGCAGCTTAGCGGGAGTAGGGGATACGCAGTATTTT. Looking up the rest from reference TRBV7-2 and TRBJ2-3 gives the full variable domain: GAGVSQSPSNKVTEKGKDVELRCDPISGHTALYWYRQSLGQGLEFLIYFQGNSAPDKSGLPSDRFSAERTGGSVSTLTIQRTQQEDSAVYLCASSLAGVGDTQYFGPGTRLTVL.

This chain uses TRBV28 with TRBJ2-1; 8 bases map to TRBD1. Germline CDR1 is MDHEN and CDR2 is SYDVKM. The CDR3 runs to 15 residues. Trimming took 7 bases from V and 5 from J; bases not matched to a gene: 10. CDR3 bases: TGTGCCAGCATCACCAGACAGGGGACAGACAATGAGCAGTTCTTC. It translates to CASITRQGTDNEQFF.

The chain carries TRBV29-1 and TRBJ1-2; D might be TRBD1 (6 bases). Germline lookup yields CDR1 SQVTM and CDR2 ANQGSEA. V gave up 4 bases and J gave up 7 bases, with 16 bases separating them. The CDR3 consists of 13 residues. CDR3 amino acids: CSVVSGAPGGYTF. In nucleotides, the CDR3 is TGCAGCGTTGTATCGGGGGCACCCGGTGGCTACACCTTC.

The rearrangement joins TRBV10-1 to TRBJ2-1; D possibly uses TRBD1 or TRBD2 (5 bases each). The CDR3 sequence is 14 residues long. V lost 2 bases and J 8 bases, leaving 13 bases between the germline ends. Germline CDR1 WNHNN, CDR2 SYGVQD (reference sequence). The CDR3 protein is CASSESLGRHEQFF. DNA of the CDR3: TGCGCCAGCAGTGAGAGTTTGGGACGCCATGAGCAGTTCTTC.

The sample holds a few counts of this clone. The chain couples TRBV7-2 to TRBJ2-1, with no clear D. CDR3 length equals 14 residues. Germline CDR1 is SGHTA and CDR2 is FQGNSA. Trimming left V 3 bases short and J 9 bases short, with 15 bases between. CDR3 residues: CASSFLGASGEQFF. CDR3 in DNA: TGTGCCAGCAGCTTCCTCGGAGCCTCAGGTGAGCAGTTCTTC.

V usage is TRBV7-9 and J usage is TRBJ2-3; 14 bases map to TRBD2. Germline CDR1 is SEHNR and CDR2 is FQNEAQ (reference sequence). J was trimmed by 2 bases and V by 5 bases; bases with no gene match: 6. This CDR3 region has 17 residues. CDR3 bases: TGTGCCAGCAGCCTGACTAGCGGGAGGGCCTACACAGATACGCAGTATTTT. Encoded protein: CASSLTSGRAYTDTQYF.

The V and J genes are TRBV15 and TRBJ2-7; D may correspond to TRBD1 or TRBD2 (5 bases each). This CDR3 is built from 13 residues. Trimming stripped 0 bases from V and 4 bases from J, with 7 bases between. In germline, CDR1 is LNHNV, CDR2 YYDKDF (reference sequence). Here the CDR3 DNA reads TGTGCCACCAGCAGAGATGGGGGATACGAGCAGTACTTC. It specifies CATSRDGGYEQYF.

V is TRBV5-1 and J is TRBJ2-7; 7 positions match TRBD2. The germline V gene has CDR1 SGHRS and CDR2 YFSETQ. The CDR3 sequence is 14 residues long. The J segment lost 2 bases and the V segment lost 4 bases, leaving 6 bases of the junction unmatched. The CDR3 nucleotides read TGCGCCAGCAGCCCTAGCGGAGGGGCCTACGAGCAGTACTTC. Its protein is CASSPSGGAYEQYF.

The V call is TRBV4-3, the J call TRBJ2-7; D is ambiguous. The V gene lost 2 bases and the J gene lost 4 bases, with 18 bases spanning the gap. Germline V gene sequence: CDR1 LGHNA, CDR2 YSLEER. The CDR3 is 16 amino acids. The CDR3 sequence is CASSQSVSTIPYEQYF. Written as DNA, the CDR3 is TGCGCCAGCAGCCAATCGGTGTCCACAATTCCTTACGAGCAGTACTTC.

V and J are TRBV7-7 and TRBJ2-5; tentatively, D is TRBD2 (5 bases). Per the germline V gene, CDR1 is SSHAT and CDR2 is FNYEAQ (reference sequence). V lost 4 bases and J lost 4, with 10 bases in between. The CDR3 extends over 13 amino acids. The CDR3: CASSSGFGETQYF. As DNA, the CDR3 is TGTGCCAGCAGCTCGGGGTTCGGAGAGACCCAGTACTTC.

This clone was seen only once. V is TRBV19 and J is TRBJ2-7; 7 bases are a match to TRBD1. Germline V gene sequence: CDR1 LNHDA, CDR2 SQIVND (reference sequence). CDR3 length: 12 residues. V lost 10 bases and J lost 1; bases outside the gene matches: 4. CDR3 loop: CATRQGSYEQYF. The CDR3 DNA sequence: TGTGCCACCCGACAGGGTTCCTACGAGCAGTACTTC.

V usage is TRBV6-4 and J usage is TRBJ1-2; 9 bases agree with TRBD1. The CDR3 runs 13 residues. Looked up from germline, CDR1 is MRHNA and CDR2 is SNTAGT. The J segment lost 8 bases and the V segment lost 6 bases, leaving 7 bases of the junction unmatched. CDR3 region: CASRTRDRDGYTF. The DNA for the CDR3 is TGTGCCAGCAGGACCCGGGACAGGGACGGCTACACCTTC.

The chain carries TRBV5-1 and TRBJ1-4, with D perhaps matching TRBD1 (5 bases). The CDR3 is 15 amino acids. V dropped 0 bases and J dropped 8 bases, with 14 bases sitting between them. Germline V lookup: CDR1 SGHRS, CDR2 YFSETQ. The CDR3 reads CASSLVGSGFEKLFF. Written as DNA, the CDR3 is TGCGCCAGCAGCTTGGTTGGGTCAGGGTTCGAAAAACTGTTTTTT.

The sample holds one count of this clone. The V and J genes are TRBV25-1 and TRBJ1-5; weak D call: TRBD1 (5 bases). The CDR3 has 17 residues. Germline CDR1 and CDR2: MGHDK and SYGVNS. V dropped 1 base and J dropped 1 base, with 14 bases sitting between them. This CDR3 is CASSESAGERSNQPQHF. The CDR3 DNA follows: TGTGCCAGCAGTGAATCCGCGGGGGAGAGGAGCAATCAGCCCCAGCATTTT.

CDR3 nucleotide sequence: TGTGCCAGCAGCGAAATGACTAGCGGGACCTACGAGCAGTACTTC. This sequence encodes CASSEMTSGTYEQYF. The genes are TRBV5-4 and TRBJ2-7; TRBD2 agrees at 11 bases. The trim removed 4 bases at V and 2 bases at J, leaving 5 bases unmatched. CDR1 and CDR2 from the germline V gene are SGHNT and YYREEE (reference sequence). The CDR3 spans 15 residues.